This T cell receptor (beta chain) is drawn from a study of blood T cell repertoires in COVID-19. Study summary: Samples came from the United States, Italy and Spain, spanning acute and convalescent COVID-19.

V lost 5 bases, J lost 3 bases, and 8 bases stayed unmatched. Germline CDR1 and CDR2: MDHEN and SYDVKM. This CDR3 has 15 amino acids. Profiled with immunoSEQ multiplex PCR; TCRdb holds only in-frame clones, not every one. Of roughly 100,000 clones in the sample, 75% to 90% were seen once. This clone was recorded once. This rearrangement joins TRBV28 to TRBJ2-7; 9 nucleotides match TRBD1. What was sequenced was peripheral blood. The receptor was isolated from an elderly man with acute or convalescent COVID-19. The CDR3 sequence: CASSVLGDRVYEQYF. CDR3 coding DNA: TGTGCCAGCAGTGTCTTGGGGGACAGGGTCTACGAGCAGTACTTC.